This passage covers 13 T cell receptor beta chains from one sample sequenced in a study of chemoradiotherapy in HPV16-positive cancers (dated by TCRdb to the early 2020s). The library was generated by the immunoSEQ multiplex PCR assay. In TCRdb, the immuneACCESS table is reduced to in-frame sequences with V and J assigned. These tables do not hold every clone; where another copy was compared, an unresolved V gene accounts for under half, and the others remain unexplained. In all, the sample holds about 4,800 clones, and more than 80% of those were seen once. The ten largest clones add up to 4% to 5.5% of the sample. The sample was tumor tissue, taken from a patient who underwent chemoradiotherapy. These receptors came from a human donor with HPV-associated anogenital cancer.

This chain connects TRBV9 to TRBJ2-2; TRBD2 is a possible D gene (6 bases). In germline, CDR1 is SGDLS, CDR2 YYNGEE. The CDR3 sequence is 16 residues long. The ends were cut back, 2 bases at V and 3 bases at J, with 14 bases in the middle. CDR3 protein: CASSVSSDPHTGELFF. CDR3 in DNA: TGTGCCAGCAGCGTCTCTAGCGACCCTCACACCGGGGAGCTGTTTTTT. The whole variable domain, filled in from reference TRBV9 and TRBJ2-2, reads DSGVTQTPKHLITATGQRVTLRCSPRSGDLSVYWYQQSLDQGLQFLIQYYNGEERAKGNILERFSAQQFPDLHSELNLSSLELGDSALYFCASSVSSDPHTGELFFGEGSRLTVL.

This clone was counted once. The gene calls are TRBV29-1 and TRBJ1-3; no definite D call. This CDR3 region has 13 residues. CDR1 is SQVTM, CDR2 ANQGSEA, per germline. With 6 bases removed from V and 2 bases from J, the gap between germline ends came to 11 bases. DNA of the CDR3: TGCAGCGTCACGGGTAATCCTGGAAACACCATATATTTT. Its translation: CSVTGNPGNTIYF.

To note about this clone: The junction and the germline gene differ at one end; a read error may be behind it. The chain couples TRBV6-6 to TRBJ1-2; 9 bases align to TRBD1. The CDR3 has 14 residues. Germline V lookup: CDR1 MNHNY, CDR2 SVGAGI (reference sequence). CDR3 DNA: TGTGCCAGCAAAATCACAGGGGGCGCGACCCTAGTCGGCTTC. It is translated as CASKITGGATLVGF.

The chain employs TRBV2 and TRBJ2-7; D unresolved. Germline V lookup: CDR1 SNHLY, CDR2 FYNNEI. The CDR3 covers 13 residues. V dropped 4 bases and J dropped 1 base, with 8 bases sitting between them. The CDR3 DNA follows: TGTGCCAGCAGTGTCAGCGTATCCTACGAGCAGTACTTC. Translated: CASSVSVSYEQYF.

This clone was observed a few times. The chain carries TRBV6-1 and TRBJ1-4; D remains ambiguous. Germline V gives CDR1 MNHNS, CDR2 SASEGT. The V end lost 2 bases, the J end lost 7 bases, and 8 bases lay between the germline ends. The CDR3 runs to 13 residues. The CDR3 DNA is TGTGCCAGCAGTGAAATTTTACGTGAAAAACTGTTTTTT. Amino acid sequence: CASSEILREKLFF.

This rearrangement joins TRBV6-1 to TRBJ1-2; 10 bases agree with TRBD1. This CDR3 has 16 residues. V gave up 1 base and J gave up 2 bases; unmatched junction bases: 4. Germline loops: CDR1 MNHNS, CDR2 SASEGT. CDR3 bases: TGTGCCAGCAGTGAAGGACCGGACAGGGGGAACTATGGCTACACCTTC. This codes for CASSEGPDRGNYGYTF.

Here the CDR3 reads CSVLGVANEKLFF. In nucleotides, the CDR3 is TGCAGCGTTTTAGGGGTGGCTAATGAAAAACTGTTTTTT. The chain has TRBV29-1 and TRBJ1-4; TRBD1 is a possible D gene (5 bases). The V gene lost 5 bases and the J gene lost 3 bases, with 10 bases spanning the gap. This CDR3 spans 13 amino acids. Germline CDR1 and CDR2: SQVTM and ANQGSEA.

The gene calls are TRBV6-1 and TRBJ2-3; 7 nucleotides align to TRBD2. The V and J ends lost 1 base and 4 bases, in that order; junction bases with no gene match: 2. Germline CDR1 MNHNS, CDR2 SASEGT. The CDR3 has 14 residues. Here the CDR3 reads CASSEGGSADTQYF. CDR3 DNA: TGTGCCAGCAGTGAAGGCGGGAGTGCAGATACGCAGTATTTT.

The chain links TRBV6-4 to TRBJ1-6, with D possibly TRBD1 on 6 matching bases. CDR1 and CDR2 (germline): MRHNA, SNTAGT. Deletions cut 5 bases from V and 8 bases from J, with 10 bases between. The CDR3 totals 13 residues. The CDR3 nucleotides read TGTGCCAGCAGTATCAGGGGAGATTCACCCCTCCACTTT. Encoded protein: CASSIRGDSPLHF.

The chain couples TRBV19 to TRBJ1-5; a weak D match, TRBD1 (5 bases). V was shortened by 10 bases and J by 11 bases, with 21 bases between the two germline ends. The CDR3 extends over 13 amino acids. The V gene's germline CDR1 is LNHDA and CDR2 SQIVND (reference sequence). In nucleotides, the CDR3 is TGTGCCACCGCCCGGGGGGTACAACAGACCCAGCATTTT. Translating gives CATARGVQQTQHF.

This clone appeared once. The V call is TRBV28, the J call TRBJ2-7; 9 bases agree with TRBD1. V shed 7 bases and J 5 bases; nucleotides not matched to a gene: 6. This CDR3 contains 13 residues. The germline V gene has CDR1 MDHEN and CDR2 SYDVKM. The CDR3 DNA reads as TGTGCCAGCAACGGGGGACAGGGTAACGAGCAGTACTTC. Translated, it gives CASNGGQGNEQYF.

The V gene is TRBV11-3, the J gene TRBJ2-3, with D perhaps matching TRBD1 (6 bases). This CDR3 contains 14 residues. With 1 base removed from V and 2 bases from J, the gap between germline ends came to 7 bases. Per germline, CDR1 SGHNT and CDR2 YENEEA. This CDR3 is CASSLGDNTDTQYF. In DNA form, the CDR3 reads TGTGCCAGCAGCTTAGGGGACAACACAGATACGCAGTATTTT.

A single count supports this clone. The germline gene is not matched at one end of the junction; a read error may be the cause. The rearrangement uses TRBV6-1 and TRBJ2-3; D not resolved. The CDR3 is 14 amino acids. CDR1 and CDR2 (germline): MNHNS, SASEGT. CDR3 residues: CASSEGDSRDTQYF. The CDR3 DNA reads TGTGCCAGCAGTGAAGGGGATAGCAGAGATACGCAGTATTTT.